This T cell receptor (beta chain) appears in the sequencing data of a study of blood T cell repertoires in COVID-19. About the research overall: The United States, Italy and Spain supplied acute and convalescent COVID-19 samples. Sources were T cells, B-cell-depleted T cells, or PBMCs; the material itself was cDNA or gDNA.

Trimming removed 4 bases from V and 0 bases from J, with 13 bases in between. CDR1 MDHEN and CDR2 SYDVKM come from the germline V gene. CDR3 length: 16 residues. Produced via immunoSEQ multiplex PCR; TCRdb's table is partial and in-frame only. The sample carries about 150,000 clones, approximately 87% recorded once. The J gene is TRBJ1-5, the V gene TRBV28, with a possible D match to TRBD1 (5 bases). The sequencing input was peripheral blood. The sequence was collected from a man aged 50 to 59 who had recovered from COVID-19. In DNA, the CDR3 is TGTGCCAGCAGTTCAGGACATTTAAATAGCAATCAGCCCCAGCATTTT. Translating gives CASSSGHLNSNQPQHF.